Following are 25 T cell receptor beta chains from one sample sequenced in a study of Tregs in tolerant kidney transplant recipients. Some clones are missing from TCRdb's copy, which holds only in-frame ones; the method was immunoSEQ multiplex PCR. The sample shows 20,000 to 25,000 clones, around 85% of them seen only once. Related graft donors supplied nonmyeloablative bone marrow transplants, and mixed chimerism was transient. This specimen was CD8+ T cells from blood (PBMCs), taken 6 months after the transplant. The receptors derive from a human patient who received a combined kidney and bone marrow transplant. The graft donor may have given rise to some T cells.

This chain joins TRBV5-1 and TRBJ2-1, with a tentative D call TRBD2 (5 bases). CDR1 is SGHRS, CDR2 YFSETQ, per germline. Trimming cost V 4 bases and J 9 bases, with 14 bases left between them. CDR3 length: 13 residues. The CDR3 DNA is TGCGCCAGCAGCCCCTCCCTAGCTCTTGAGCAGTTCTTC. Translating gives CASSPSLALEQFF.

DNA of the CDR3: TGTGCCAGCAGCGCCCCAGGGGACACACCTTACAATGAGCAGTTCTTC. Encoded protein: CASSAPGDTPYNEQFF. The J gene is TRBJ2-1, the V gene TRBV9, with D perhaps TRBD1 (6 bases). V dropped 3 bases and J dropped 4 bases, with 17 bases sitting between them. Germline values: CDR1 SGDLS, CDR2 YYNGEE. The CDR3 loop spans 16 amino acids. The full variable domain, with the rest looked up from reference TRBV9 and TRBJ2-1, is DSGVTQTPKHLITATGQRVTLRCSPRSGDLSVYWYQQSLDQGLQFLIQYYNGEERAKGNILERFSAQQFPDLHSELNLSSLELGDSALYFCASSAPGDTPYNEQFFGPGTRLTVL.

This rearrangement joins TRBV5-8 to TRBJ1-5; a weak D match, TRBD1 (6 bases). V lost 2 bases and J lost 1, with 7 bases in between. CDR1 and CDR2 from the germline V gene are SGHTS and YDEGEE. The CDR3 is made up of 14 amino acids. The CDR3 protein is CASSLTGSNQPQHF. The DNA for the CDR3 is TGTGCCAGCAGCTTAACAGGGAGCAATCAGCCCCAGCATTTT.

The chain combines TRBV11-1 with TRBJ2-7; 7 bases agree with TRBD1. The CDR3 contains 12 residues. V lost 5 bases to trimming and J lost 6 bases; unmatched junction nucleotides: 4. Germline CDR1 SGHAT, CDR2 FQDESV (reference sequence). CDR3 sequence (DNA): TGTGCCAGCAGCGTAGACAGGGCCGAGCAGTACTTC. Residues: CASSVDRAEQYF.

The chain is built from TRBV13 and TRBJ2-6, with 7 bases matching TRBD2. Germline V CDR1 and CDR2: PRHDT, FYEKMQ (reference sequence). This CDR3 comprises 17 residues. With V trimmed by 1 base and J by 3 bases, 6 bases remained unmatched. Here the CDR3 reads CASSLALRGDGANVLTF. CDR3 DNA: TGTGCCAGCAGCTTAGCTCTTCGGGGGGATGGGGCCAACGTCCTGACTTTC.

V is TRBV7-8 and J is TRBJ2-3; maybe TRBD2 (6 bases). The V and J ends lost 3 bases and 1 base respectively, with 14 bases between them. The CDR3 has 16 amino acids. The germline gives CDR1 SGHVS, CDR2 FQNEAQ. Written as DNA, the CDR3 is TGTGCCAGCAGCTTTGGGACTGCCTCACGCACAGATACGCAGTATTTT. Its translation: CASSFGTASRTDTQYF. Supplemented by reference TRBV7-8 and TRBJ2-3, the full variable domain reads GAGVSQSPRYKVAKRGQDVALRCDPISGHVSLFWYQQALGQGPEFLTYFQNEAQLDKSGLPSDRFFAERPEGSVSTLKIQRTQQEDSAVYLCASSFGTASRTDTQYFGPGTRLTVL.

The table lists this clone with a count of one. The gene calls are TRBV7-8 and TRBJ1-5; D not certain. V was shortened by 1 base and J by 2 bases, with 12 bases between the two germline ends. Germline V gives CDR1 SGHVS, CDR2 FQNEAQ. The CDR3 has 16 residues. CDR3 residues: CASSLGRDARNQPQHF. The CDR3 bases are TGTGCCAGCAGCTTAGGGAGGGATGCTCGCAATCAGCCCCAGCATTTT.

J is TRBJ2-2 and V is TRBV6-1; perhaps TRBD1 as D (5 bases). The CDR3 is 14 amino acids. The ends were cut back, 6 bases at V and 5 bases at J, with 13 bases in the middle. Germline V lookup: CDR1 MNHNS, CDR2 SASEGT. The CDR3 bases are TGTGCCAGCAGCCCAATAGGGGTTACCGGGGAGCTGTTTTTT. Translated, it gives CASSPIGVTGELFF.

The V gene is TRBV15, the J gene TRBJ2-2; perhaps TRBD1 as D (6 bases). Trimming took off 6 bases at V and 0 bases at J, with 14 bases between the two ends. The CDR3 contains 16 residues. Germline V CDR1 and CDR2: LNHNV, YYDKDF (reference sequence). The CDR3 here is CATSKPGQTNTGELFF. CDR3 bases: TGTGCCACCAGTAAACCGGGACAAACGAACACCGGGGAGCTGTTTTTT.

The chain recombines TRBV4-3 with TRBJ1-3; D perhaps matches TRBD1 (5 bases). Trimming took 1 base from V and 0 from J, leaving 7 bases between them. The CDR3 length is 15 residues. Per germline, CDR1 LGHNA and CDR2 YSLEER. CDR3 DNA sequence: TGCGCCAGCAGCCAAGGACAGCACTCTGGAAACACCATATATTTT. Protein: CASSQGQHSGNTIYF.

The V call is TRBV15, the J call TRBJ2-1, with 8 nucleotides matching TRBD2. CDR3 length: 17 amino acids. The germline V gene has CDR1 LNHNV and CDR2 YYDKDF (reference sequence). V shed 4 bases, J shed 0 bases, and the junction held 8 bases outside the gene matches. DNA for the CDR3: TGTGCCACCAGCATCGGACTAGCTTCGAGCTCCTACAATGAGCAGTTCTTC. This codes for CATSIGLASSSYNEQFF.

The gene calls are TRBV4-2 and TRBJ2-1; 10 nucleotides match TRBD2. This CDR3 has 18 residues. The V segment lost 2 bases and the J segment 2 bases; nucleotides outside the gene matches: 9. CDR1 LGHNA and CDR2 YNFKEQ come from the germline V gene. The chain's CDR3 is CASSQLHVSGRAYNEQFF. The DNA of the CDR3 is TGTGCCAGCAGCCAACTTCACGTAAGCGGGAGGGCCTACAATGAGCAGTTCTTC.

The chain recombines TRBV20-1 with TRBJ2-3; D may be TRBD1 (5 bases). Germline V gives CDR1 DFQATT, CDR2 SNEGSKA (reference sequence). The CDR3 consists of 11 residues. V dropped 5 bases and J dropped 9 bases, with 12 bases sitting between them. The CDR3 sequence: CSAPDPGTQYF. The DNA of the CDR3 is TGCAGTGCTCCAGACCCAGGGACGCAGTATTTT.

The V and J genes are TRBV7-8 and TRBJ2-7; TRBD1 is a possible D gene (5 bases). Germline loops: CDR1 SGHVS, CDR2 FQNEAQ. The CDR3 runs 11 residues. V lost 5 bases, J lost 3 bases, and 5 bases lay in between. The CDR3 spells CASSDSYEQYF. The CDR3 nucleotides read TGTGCCAGCAGCGACAGCTACGAGCAGTACTTC. Variable domain in full (rest from reference TRBV7-8 and TRBJ2-7): GAGVSQSPRYKVAKRGQDVALRCDPISGHVSLFWYQQALGQGPEFLTYFQNEAQLDKSGLPSDRFFAERPEGSVSTLKIQRTQQEDSAVYLCASSDSYEQYFGPGTRLTVT.

V and J are TRBV2 and TRBJ2-3; TRBD1 agrees at 7 bases. The CDR3 has 17 amino acids. Germline V lookup: CDR1 SNHLY, CDR2 FYNNEI. J lost 4 bases, V lost 7 bases, and 17 bases had no gene match. The CDR3 region is CASIGTDAHMNPDTQYF. The CDR3 DNA reads TGTGCCAGCATTGGGACAGACGCACACATGAATCCAGATACGCAGTATTTT.

V gene TRBV6-5 combines with J gene TRBJ1-2; D uncertain. V was cut by 6 bases and J by 4 bases, with 12 bases left in between. The CDR3 has 13 residues. Germline CDR1 reads MNHEY; CDR2 reads SVGAGI. CDR3 bases: TGTGCCAGCAGGGGCCTCGAGATCTATGGCTACACCTTC. This translates into CASRGLEIYGYTF.

The CDR3 spells CASSLRGGAPYEQYF. The CDR3 region has the DNA TGTGCCAGCAGCTTGCGAGGGGGGGCCCCCTACGAGCAGTACTTC. V is TRBV5-6 and J is TRBJ2-7; a weak D match, TRBD2 (7 bases). Germline values: CDR1 SGHDT, CDR2 YYEEEE. The ends were cut back, 1 base at V and 2 bases at J, with 13 bases in the middle. The CDR3 is 15 residues long.

The chain recombines TRBV4-3 with TRBJ1-2; 7 nucleotides align to TRBD1. V shed 0 bases, J shed 4 bases, and the junction held 5 bases outside the gene matches. The length of the CDR3 is 15 residues. CDR1 is LGHNA and CDR2 is YSLEER in the germline V gene. CDR3: CASSQDPTGSYGYTF. CDR3 DNA: TGCGCCAGCAGCCAAGATCCGACAGGGTCCTATGGCTACACCTTC.

This chain uses TRBV27 with TRBJ2-5; tentative D call: TRBD2 (5 bases). V was cut by 0 bases and J by 7 bases, with 9 bases left in between. Germline CDR1 reads MNHEY; CDR2 reads SMNVEV (reference sequence). This CDR3 has 13 amino acids. CDR3 protein: CASSLSPAVTQYF. The DNA of the CDR3 is TGTGCCAGCAGTTTATCCCCAGCGGTGACCCAGTACTTC.

The V gene is TRBV18, the J gene TRBJ2-2, with 8 bases fitting TRBD2. Germline CDR1 and CDR2: KGHSH and LQKENI. The CDR3 sequence is 18 residues long. With V trimmed by 0 bases and J by 3 bases, 9 bases remained unmatched. The CDR3 sequence is CASSPPRAGADYTGELFF. CDR3 sequence (DNA): TGTGCCAGCTCACCACCGAGAGCGGGAGCGGATTACACCGGGGAGCTGTTTTTT.

V usage is TRBV5-8 and J usage is TRBJ2-1, with 11 bases identical to TRBD1. The J segment lost 7 bases and the V segment lost 4 bases, leaving 10 bases of the junction unmatched. The germline V gene encodes CDR1 SGHTS and CDR2 YDEGEE. The CDR3 has 16 amino acids. The CDR3 DNA sequence: TGTGCCAGCAGCCCCAGAAGGACAGGGGGCCGTAATGAGCAGTTCTTC. The encoded protein is CASSPRRTGGRNEQFF.

This clone has a handful of counts. The genes are TRBV19 and TRBJ2-5, with 10 bases that match TRBD2. This CDR3 has 18 amino acids. Germline assignment: CDR1 LNHDA and CDR2 SQIVND (reference sequence). Trimming removed 0 bases from V and 5 bases from J; junction bases left unmatched: 12. The CDR3 DNA is TGTGCCAGTAGTATAGAACCATTGACTAGCGGGCCGGGGGAGACCCAGTACTTC. This encodes CASSIEPLTSGPGETQYF. The full variable domain, in which reference TRBV19 and TRBJ2-5 provide the parts outside the CDR3, is DGGITQSPKYLFRKEGQNVTLSCEQNLNHDAMYWYRQDPGQGLRLIYYSQIVNDFQKGDIAEGYSVSREKKESFPLTVTSAQKNPTAFYLCASSIEPLTSGPGETQYFGPGTRLLVL.

The CDR3 sequence is CASRQGASYEQFF. The CDR3 nucleotides are TGTGCCAGCAGGCAGGGGGCATCGTATGAGCAGTTCTTC. This chain connects TRBV4-2 to TRBJ2-1; 8 bases agree with TRBD1. After removal of 6 bases from V and 8 bases from J, the junction contained 6 bases not matched to a gene. Germline V CDR1 and CDR2: LGHNA, YNFKEQ. This CDR3 region has 13 residues.

This chain uses TRBV4-2 with TRBJ2-5; 9 nucleotides agree with TRBD1. CDR3 length: 16 residues. Germline V gene data show CDR1 as LGHNA and CDR2 as YNFKEQ. V gave up 0 bases and J gave up 5 bases; unmatched junction bases: 7. This CDR3 is CASSQDWTGVGETQYF. DNA of the CDR3: TGTGCCAGCAGCCAAGATTGGACAGGGGTTGGGGAGACCCAGTACTTC.

This chain joins TRBV7-7 and TRBJ2-1, with 12 bases aligning to TRBD2. The CDR3 length is 15 residues. With 5 bases clipped from V and 4 bases from J, the junction kept 3 bases outside the gene matches. CDR1 and CDR2 (germline): SSHAT, FNYEAQ (reference sequence). Here the CDR3 reads CASSIGLAGYNEQFF. CDR3 nucleotide sequence: TGTGCCAGCAGCATAGGACTAGCGGGATACAATGAGCAGTTCTTC.